This entry lists 18 T cell receptor beta chains sequenced from one sample in a study of blood T cell repertoires in COVID-19. Only in-frame clones appear in the TCRdb table, and some are missing; sequencing was by immunoSEQ multiplex PCR. Counted here are over 200,000 clones, less than 90% occurring once; the ten biggest clones make up around a sixth. The sequencing input was peripheral blood. The receptors here all came from a woman aged 80 or over with active or convalescent COVID-19.

This chain joins TRBV11-2 and TRBJ1-4; D not resolved. This CDR3 has 14 amino acids. V was shortened by 6 bases and J by 6 bases, with 14 bases between the two germline ends. Germline-derived CDR1 and CDR2 are SGHAT and FQNNGV. CDR3 DNA sequence: TGTGCCAGCAGTACCCGTCGGGAAGATGAAAAACTGTTTTTT. Protein sequence: CASSTRREDEKLFF.

This clone was found once. The chain recombines TRBV5-4 with TRBJ2-3, with 9 bases aligning to TRBD2. Germline V gene sequence: CDR1 SGHNT, CDR2 YYREEE (reference sequence). The CDR3 spans 15 residues. With 6 bases clipped from V and 4 bases from J, the junction kept 9 bases outside the gene matches. CDR3 sequence (DNA): TGTGCCAGCACCGTTGCGGGGGGGCTAGCAGATACGCAGTATTTT. This translates into CASTVAGGLADTQYF.

In its sample, this clone was seen once. The gene calls are TRBV11-2 and TRBJ2-5; 10 nucleotides match TRBD2. The J segment lost 1 base and the V segment lost 1 base, leaving 3 bases of the junction unmatched. CDR1 and CDR2 (germline): SGHAT, FQNNGV. CDR3 length: 16 residues. The CDR3 reads CASSLAVAGGQETQYF. DNA of the CDR3: TGTGCCAGCAGCTTAGCGGTAGCGGGGGGCCAAGAGACCCAGTACTTC. Drawing the rest from reference TRBV11-2 and TRBJ2-5, the complete variable domain is EAGVAQSPRYKIIEKRQSVAFWCNPISGHATLYWYQQILGQGPKLLIQFQNNGVVDDSQLPKDRFSAERLKGVDSTLKIQPAKLEDSAVYLCASSLAVAGGQETQYFGPGTRLLVL.

The genes are TRBV5-6 and TRBJ2-5; the match to TRBD2 covers 9 bases. J gave up 5 bases and V 4 bases, and 6 bases lay outside the gene matches. Germline values: CDR1 SGHDT, CDR2 YYEEEE. CDR3 length equals 14 residues. The chain's CDR3 is CASSELTSGETQYF. Here the CDR3 DNA reads TGTGCCAGCAGCGAGCTAACTAGCGGGGAGACCCAGTACTTC.

The chain is built from TRBV7-3 and TRBJ2-1, with 9 positions matching TRBD2. The CDR3 runs 15 residues. V shed 1 base, J shed 9 bases, and the junction held 7 bases outside the gene matches. From germline, CDR1 is SGHTA and CDR2 FQGTGA. CDR3 in amino acids: CASSLMLSGSSEQFF. In DNA, the CDR3 is TGTGCCAGCAGCTTAATGCTTAGCGGGAGCTCTGAGCAGTTCTTC. Using reference TRBV7-3 and TRBJ2-1 for the parts outside the CDR3, the full variable domain is GAGVSQTPSNKVTEKGKYVELRCDPISGHTALYWYRQSLGQGPEFLIYFQGTGAADDSGLPNDRFFAVRPEGSVSTLKIQRTERGDSAVYLCASSLMLSGSSEQFFGPGTRLTVL.

The chain combines TRBV11-2 with TRBJ2-1; tentatively, D is TRBD2 (5 bases). Germline CDR1 is SGHAT and CDR2 is FQNNGV. The CDR3 is 13 residues long. V was shortened by 5 bases and J by 9 bases, with 14 bases between the two germline ends. This chain's CDR3 is CASSRGGVVEQFF. CDR3 DNA sequence: TGTGCCAGCAGCCGGGGTGGAGTCGTTGAGCAGTTCTTC.

In this sample, this clone turned up a few times. The J gene is TRBJ2-7, the V gene TRBV5-5; D perhaps matches TRBD1 (6 bases). The CDR3 extends over 16 amino acids. V was shortened by 2 bases and J by 3 bases, with 18 bases between the two germline ends. Germline CDR1 SGHKS, CDR2 YYEKEE (reference sequence). The CDR3 here is CASSLGGGRDGYEQYF. The CDR3 nucleotides read TGTGCCAGCAGCTTAGGGGGTGGTCGGGATGGCTACGAGCAGTACTTC. Full variable domain (outside the CDR3, taken from reference TRBV5-5 and TRBJ2-7): DAGVTQSPTHLIKTRGQQVTLRCSPISGHKSVSWYQQVLGQGPQFIFQYYEKEERGRGNFPDRFSARQFPNYSSELNVNALLLGDSALYLCASSLGGGRDGYEQYFGPGTRLTVT.

This chain links TRBV4-1 with TRBJ1-1; no definite D call. The germline V gene encodes CDR1 MGHRA and CDR2 YSYEKL. This CDR3 comprises 15 residues. V lost 1 base to trimming and J lost 1 base, with 10 bases between them. CDR3 amino acids: CASSQGGRENTEAFF. The CDR3, as DNA: TGCGCCAGCAGCCAAGGGGGTCGGGAGAACACTGAAGCTTTCTTT.

The J gene is TRBJ1-2, the V gene TRBV21-1. TRBV21-1 corresponds to a pseudogene. This CDR3 has 11 amino acids. The CDR3 spells CASSASFGYTF. Written as DNA, the CDR3 is TGTGCCAGCAGCGCGAGCTTTGGCTACACCTTC.

The J gene is TRBJ2-5, the V gene TRBV19; 8 bases match TRBD2. Germline V lookup: CDR1 LNHDA, CDR2 SQIVND (reference sequence). The V gene end was trimmed by 6 bases and the J gene end by 4 bases; junction bases not matched to a gene: 10. The CDR3 extends over 15 amino acids. The CDR3 coding sequence is TGTGCCAGTAGCAACGCCGGGACTAGGCGAGAGACCCAGTACTTC. This codes for CASSNAGTRRETQYF.

The J gene is TRBJ1-3, the V gene TRBV3-1 (or the pseudogene TRBV3-2), with a possible D match to TRBD1 (6 bases). The germline V gene encodes CDR1 LGHDT and CDR2 YNNKEL (reference sequence). This CDR3 contains 15 residues. V was cut by 5 bases and J by 0 bases, with 11 bases left in between. CDR3 bases: TGTGCCAGCAGCGGGGACACCACCTCTGGAAACACCATATATTTT. This sequence encodes CASSGDTTSGNTIYF.

V and J are TRBV5-1 and TRBJ2-1; a weak D match, TRBD1 (6 bases). V lost 0 bases and J 8 bases, leaving 9 bases between the germline ends. CDR1 SGHRS and CDR2 YFSETQ come from the germline V gene. This CDR3 has 13 residues. CDR3 nucleotides: TGCGCCAGCAGCTTGGAGGGGGAGTATGAGCAGTTCTTC. Its protein product is CASSLEGEYEQFF.

This clone has only one observation. The V and J genes are TRBV11-1 and TRBJ2-5; possibly TRBD2 for D (5 bases). Germline CDR1 and CDR2: SGHAT and FQDESV (reference sequence). CDR3 size: 15 residues. The germline V and J ends were trimmed by 3 bases and 5 bases, with 16 bases remaining between them. CDR3 amino acids: CASSFFGDLYETQYF. CDR3 bases: TGTGCCAGCAGCTTTTTCGGGGATCTGTACGAGACCCAGTACTTC.

This clone has only one observation. The rearrangement links TRBV7-6 to TRBJ2-1; 8 bases match TRBD1. The length of the CDR3 is 16 residues. The V gene's germline CDR1 is SGHVS and CDR2 FNYEAQ. Trimming took 2 bases from V and 4 from J; bases not matched to a gene: 7. CDR3 nucleotides: TGTGCCAGCAGCTTATCTCAGGGGGCCGTGTACAATGAGCAGTTCTTC. Translated: CASSLSQGAVYNEQFF.

Concerning this clone: Additional DNA sequences in this sample encode the identical CDR3. The chain combines TRBV5-1 with TRBJ1-2; perhaps TRBD1 as D (5 bases). This CDR3 contains 14 residues. The V and J ends lost 0 bases and 7 bases respectively, with 13 bases between them. The germline CDR1 and CDR2 sequences are SGHRS and YFSETQ. CDR3: CASSLGQGEGGYTF. The CDR3 nucleotides read TGCGCCAGCAGCTTGGGGCAGGGTGAAGGTGGCTACACCTTC.

The V call is TRBV2, the J call TRBJ2-2; perhaps TRBD1 as D (5 bases). The CDR3 sequence is 15 residues long. Trimming pared 6 bases from V and 2 bases from J, leaving 13 bases between. The germline CDR1 and CDR2 sequences are SNHLY and FYNNEI. CDR3 DNA: TGTGCCAGCAGCAAAGCAGGGCCCAACACCGGGGAGCTGTTTTTT. Translation gives CASSKAGPNTGELFF.

This rearrangement joins TRBV10-3 to TRBJ1-5; maybe TRBD1 (5 bases). The CDR3 runs 15 residues. V lost 0 bases and J lost 6, with 12 bases in between. The germline V gene encodes CDR1 ENHRY and CDR2 SYGVKD. In DNA form, the CDR3 reads TGTGCCATCAGTGAGTCGGGGCAGGGTAGTCAGCCCCAGCATTTT. Residues: CAISESGQGSQPQHF.

This clone was seen a handful of times. The rearrangement uses TRBV5-4 and TRBJ2-5; 11 nucleotides match TRBD1. The length of the CDR3 is 16 residues. The germline CDR1 and CDR2 sequences are SGHNT and YYREEE (reference sequence). Trimming removed 3 bases from V and 2 bases from J; junction bases left unmatched: 6. The CDR3 coding sequence is TGTGCCAGCAGCTCAAGGACAGGGGGCCTTCAAGAGACCCAGTACTTC. Its translation is CASSSRTGGLQETQYF.